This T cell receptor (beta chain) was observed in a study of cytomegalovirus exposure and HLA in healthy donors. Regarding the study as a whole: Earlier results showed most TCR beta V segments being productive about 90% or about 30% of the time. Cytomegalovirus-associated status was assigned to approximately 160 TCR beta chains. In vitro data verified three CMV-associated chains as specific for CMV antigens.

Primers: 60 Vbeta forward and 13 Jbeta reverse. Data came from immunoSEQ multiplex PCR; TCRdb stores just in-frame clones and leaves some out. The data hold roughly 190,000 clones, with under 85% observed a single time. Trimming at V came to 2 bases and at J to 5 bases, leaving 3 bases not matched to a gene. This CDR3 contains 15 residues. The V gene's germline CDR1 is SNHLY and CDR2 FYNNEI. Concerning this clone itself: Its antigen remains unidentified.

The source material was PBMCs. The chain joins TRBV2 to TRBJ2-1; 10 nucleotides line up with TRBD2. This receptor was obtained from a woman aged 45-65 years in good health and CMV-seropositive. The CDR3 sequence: CASSELAGVNNEQFF. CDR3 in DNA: TGTGCCAGCAGTGAACTAGCGGGGGTGAACAATGAGCAGTTCTTC.